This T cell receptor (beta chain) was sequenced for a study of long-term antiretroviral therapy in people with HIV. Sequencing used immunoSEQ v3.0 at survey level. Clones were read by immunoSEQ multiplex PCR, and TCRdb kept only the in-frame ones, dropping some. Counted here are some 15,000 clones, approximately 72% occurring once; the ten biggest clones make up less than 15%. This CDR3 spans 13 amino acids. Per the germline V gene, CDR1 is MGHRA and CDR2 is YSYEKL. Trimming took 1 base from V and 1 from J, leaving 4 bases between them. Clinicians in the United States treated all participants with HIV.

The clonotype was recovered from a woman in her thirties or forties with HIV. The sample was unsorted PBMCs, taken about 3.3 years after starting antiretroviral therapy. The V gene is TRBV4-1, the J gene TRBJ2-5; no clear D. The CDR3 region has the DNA TGCGCCAGCAGCCAAGGGCTCCAAGAGACCCAGTACTTC. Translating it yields CASSQGLQETQYF.